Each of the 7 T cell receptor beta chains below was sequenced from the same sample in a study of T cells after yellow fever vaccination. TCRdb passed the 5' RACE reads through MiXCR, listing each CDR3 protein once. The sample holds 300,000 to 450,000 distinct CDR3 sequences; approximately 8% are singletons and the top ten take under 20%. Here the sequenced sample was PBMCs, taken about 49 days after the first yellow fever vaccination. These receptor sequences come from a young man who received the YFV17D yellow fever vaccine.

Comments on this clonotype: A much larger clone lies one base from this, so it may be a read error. The CDR3 bases are TGCGCCAGCAGCTTGGGCGGGACACACAATCAGTCCCAGCATTTT. Translation: CASSLGGTHNQSQHF. The chain joins TRBV5-1 to TRBJ1-5, with D possibly TRBD1 on 6 matching bases. The CDR3 extends over 15 amino acids. Germline V gene data show CDR1 as SGHRS and CDR2 as YFSETQ.

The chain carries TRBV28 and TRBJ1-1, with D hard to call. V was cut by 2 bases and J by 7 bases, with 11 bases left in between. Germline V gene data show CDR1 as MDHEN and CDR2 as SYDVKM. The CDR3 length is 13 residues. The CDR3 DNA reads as TGTGCCAGCAGTTTAGAGGACCTGCGTGAAGCTTTCTTT. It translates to CASSLEDLREAFF. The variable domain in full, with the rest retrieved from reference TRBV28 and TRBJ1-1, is DVKVTQSSRYLVKRTGEKVFLECVQDMDHENMFWYRQDPGLGLRLIYFSYDVKMKEKGDIPEGYSVSREKKERFSLILESASTNQTSMYLCASSLEDLREAFFGQGTRLTVV.

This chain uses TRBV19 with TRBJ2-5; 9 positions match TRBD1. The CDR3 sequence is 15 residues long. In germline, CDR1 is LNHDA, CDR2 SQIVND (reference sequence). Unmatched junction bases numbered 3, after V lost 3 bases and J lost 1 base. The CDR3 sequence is CASSMGQGSQETQYF. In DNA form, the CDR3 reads TGTGCCAGTAGTATGGGACAGGGCTCCCAAGAGACCCAGTACTTC.

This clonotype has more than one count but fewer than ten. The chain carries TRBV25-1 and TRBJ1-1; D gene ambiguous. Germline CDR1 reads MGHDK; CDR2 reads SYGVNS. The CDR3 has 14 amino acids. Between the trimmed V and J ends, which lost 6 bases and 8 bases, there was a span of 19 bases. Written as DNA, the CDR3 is TGTGCCAGCAGCACCTTCTCGTCCGCAGGCGAAGCTTTCTTT. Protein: CASSTFSSAGEAFF. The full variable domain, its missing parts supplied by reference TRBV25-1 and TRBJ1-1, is EADIYQTPRYLVIGTGKKITLECSQTMGHDKMYWYQQDPGMELHLIHYSYGVNSTEKGDLSSESTVSRIRTEHFPLTLESARPSHTSQYLCASSTFSSAGEAFFGQGTRLTVV.

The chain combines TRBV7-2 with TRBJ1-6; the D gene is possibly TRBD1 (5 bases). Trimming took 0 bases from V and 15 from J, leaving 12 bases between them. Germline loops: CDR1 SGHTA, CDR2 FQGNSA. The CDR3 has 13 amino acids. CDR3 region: CASSLASTRDLHF. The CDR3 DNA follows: TGTGCCAGCAGCTTAGCCTCCACCAGGGACCTCCACTTT.

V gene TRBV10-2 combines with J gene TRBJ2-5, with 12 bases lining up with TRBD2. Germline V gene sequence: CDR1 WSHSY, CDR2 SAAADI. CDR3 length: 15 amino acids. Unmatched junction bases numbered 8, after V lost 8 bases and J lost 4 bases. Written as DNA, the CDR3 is TGCGCCAGCTCCGAGACTAGCGGGGGAAGAGAGACCCAGTACTTC. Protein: CASSETSGGRETQYF.

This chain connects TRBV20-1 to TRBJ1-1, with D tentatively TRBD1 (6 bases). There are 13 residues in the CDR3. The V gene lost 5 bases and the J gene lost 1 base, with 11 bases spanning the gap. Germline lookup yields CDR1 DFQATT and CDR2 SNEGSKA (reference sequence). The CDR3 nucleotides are TGCAGTGCTTACAGGGTTCCGAACACTGAAGCTTTCTTT. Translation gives CSAYRVPNTEAFF.